This T cell receptor (beta chain) is from a study of shared clonotypes between healthy human individuals. Details on this clone: This sample also contains other DNA sequences that code for the same CDR3.

Here immunoSEQ multiplex PCR was the method, and the copy in TCRdb shows in-frame clones only, minus some. The table includes approximately 2,200,000 clones, under 95% detected once. Naive CD8 cells, CD45RO-negative and positively selected for CCR7, excluded terminally differentiated effector memory CD45RA+ cells. V gave up 1 base and J gave up 4 bases, with 5 bases separating them. Germline assignment: CDR1 MGHRA and CDR2 YSYEKL. CDR3 length: 13 amino acids. The origin of this receptor is a man aged 18-30 years in good health. Some clones in this sample may be carry-over from other donors' samples. Sequenced material: naive CD8+ T cells from PBMCs. The chain couples TRBV4-1 to TRBJ1-5; no clear D gene. The CDR3 protein is CASSQVINQPQHF. The CDR3 DNA reads as TGCGCCAGCAGCCAAGTTATTAATCAGCCCCAGCATTTT.